This TCR beta chain came from a study of blood T cell repertoires in COVID-19. Study overall: Whether acute or convalescent, the COVID-19 samples came from the United States, Italy and Spain. The analysed material was cDNA or gDNA that came from T cells, B-cell-depleted T cells, or PBMCs.

The V gene lost 9 bases and the J gene lost 4 bases, with 15 bases spanning the gap. Germline CDR1 is LGHNT and CDR2 is FRNRAP. The CDR3 length is 13 residues. Original methodology: Estimated nucleated cell counts came from reference gene primer amplification. Using immunoSEQ multiplex PCR, the repertoire was profiled, and TCRdb retains in-frame clones only, with some absent. V and J calls and clone size are those listed in that table; D and trimming were worked out from the DNA. The sample consists of approximately 180,000 clones, roughly 89% of them appearing once. The source is a woman between 45 and 60 years old with acute or convalescent COVID-19. This chain connects TRBV12-5 to TRBJ1-2, with D possibly being TRBD1 (5 bases). The material sequenced was peripheral blood. As DNA, the CDR3 is TGTGCTAGCGGGGCCAGGGAGGCCTATGGCTACACCTTC. Translation: CASGAREAYGYTF.